Below are 30 T cell receptor beta chains sequenced from a single sample in a study of T cell changes during pregnancy in multiple sclerosis. Repertoires were generated with immunoSEQ multiplex PCR, while TCRdb's copy carries only in-frame clones and drops some. The sample comprises 20,000 or so clones, 80% to 90% of which are singletons, and around 5% rests with the top ten. Sequenced here: CD8+ T cells from peripheral blood mononuclear cells, sampled in the second trimester of pregnancy. These receptors were taken from a female donor in good health, enrolled as a control in a pregnancy study.

The chain recombines TRBV13 with TRBJ2-1; weak D call: TRBD2 (6 bases). CDR3 length: 15 residues. Germline V lookup: CDR1 PRHDT, CDR2 FYEKMQ (reference sequence). V was clipped by 0 bases and J by 2 bases, with 8 bases between them. For the CDR3, the DNA is TGTGCCAGCAGCTTAGGGCGGGGAACCTACAATGAGCAGTTCTTC. Amino acid sequence: CASSLGRGTYNEQFF.

J is TRBJ1-5 and V is TRBV21-1; the table gives TRBD1 as D, unverified against the DNA. TRBV21-1 is noted as a pseudogene. This CDR3 has 14 amino acids. This chain's CDR3 is CASSGDRALQPQHF. The CDR3 coding sequence is TGTGCCAGCAGCGGAGACAGGGCTTTACAGCCCCAGCATTTT.

This clone rates as medium-sized (0.01 to 0.1%). The V gene is TRBV19, the J gene TRBJ2-1, with 7 bases lining up with TRBD2. V gave up 11 bases and J gave up 1 base; unmatched junction bases: 8. Germline CDR1 is LNHDA and CDR2 is SQIVND (reference sequence). The CDR3 totals 14 residues. In DNA, the CDR3 is TGTGCCCTAAAGGGAGGGAAGTCCTACAATGAGCAGTTCTTC. Residues: CALKGGKSYNEQFF.

The chain uses TRBV27 and TRBJ2-1; the match to TRBD1 covers 7 bases. Per the germline V gene, CDR1 is MNHEY and CDR2 is SMNVEV (reference sequence). The CDR3 is 14 amino acids. V shed 4 bases, J shed 5 bases, and the junction held 5 bases outside the gene matches. The CDR3: CASSSWTGHNEQFF. The CDR3 region has the DNA TGTGCCAGCAGTTCCTGGACAGGCCACAATGAGCAGTTCTTC.

This clone was recorded only once. The chain carries TRBV28 and TRBJ2-3, with 8 bases aligning to TRBD1. The CDR3 is made up of 15 amino acids. Germline V gene data show CDR1 as MDHEN and CDR2 as SYDVKM. The ends lost 3 bases at V and 4 bases at J; junction bases unmatched: 6. The CDR3 here is CASSFPGGAADTQYF. The CDR3 nucleotides read TGTGCCAGCAGTTTTCCAGGGGGCGCCGCAGATACGCAGTATTTT.

The V call is TRBV6-6, the J call TRBJ2-7; the match to TRBD2 covers 8 bases. J was trimmed by 5 bases and V by 5 bases; bases with no gene match: 5. The CDR3 extends over 13 amino acids. The germline gives CDR1 MNHNY, CDR2 SVGAGI (reference sequence). The CDR3 region is CASSEREHNEQYF. As DNA, the CDR3 is TGTGCCAGCAGTGAGCGGGAGCACAACGAGCAGTACTTC.

In this sample, this clone turned up a few times. The chain combines TRBV27 with TRBJ2-7, with 7 positions matching TRBD1. V lost 6 bases, J lost 3 bases, and 8 bases stayed unmatched. Per the germline V gene, CDR1 is MNHEY and CDR2 is SMNVEV (reference sequence). The CDR3 extends over 14 amino acids. For the CDR3, the DNA is TGTGCCAGCAGCCGACAGGGAGCACTCTACGAGCAGTACTTC. Translated: CASSRQGALYEQYF.

A remark on this clone: At one end the junction does not follow the germline gene, possibly because of a read error. The rearrangement links TRBV7-9 to TRBJ1-3, with no clear D. Per the germline V gene, CDR1 is SEHNR and CDR2 is FQNEAQ (reference sequence). CDR3 size: 11 residues. DNA for the CDR3: TGTGCCAGCAGCTTTTCCCCTAGAATCGATTTT. This codes for CASSFSPRIDF.

The chain links TRBV7-9 to TRBJ2-2; D is undetermined. V dropped 8 bases and J dropped 6 bases, with 16 bases sitting between them. The CDR3 covers 14 residues. Germline values: CDR1 SEHNR, CDR2 FQNEAQ (reference sequence). DNA of the CDR3: TGTGCCAGCGGCCATTCCGAAAGATCCGGGGAGCTGTTTTTT. Translation: CASGHSERSGELFF. The whole variable domain, remainder taken from reference TRBV7-9 and TRBJ2-2, is DTGVSQNPRHKITKRGQNVTFRCDPISEHNRLYWYRQTLGQGPEFLTYFQNEAQLEKSRLLSDRFSAERPKGSFSTLEIQRTEQGDSAMYLCASGHSERSGELFFGEGSRLTVL.

DNA for the CDR3: TGTGCCATCAGTGAGGGACAGGAGGGAGAGACCCAGTACTTC. Encoded protein: CAISEGQEGETQYF. The J gene is TRBJ2-7, the V gene TRBV10-3; TRBD1 is a possible D gene (7 bases). The J call is uncertain, as TRBJ2-5 better fits the DNA end. CDR1 is ENHRY, CDR2 SYGVKD, per germline. CDR3 length: 14 residues.

CDR3 protein: CASSFDRGGQPQHF. CDR3 coding DNA: TGTGCCAGCAGCTTCGACAGGGGCGGGCAGCCCCAGCATTTT. The chain combines TRBV28 with TRBJ1-5, with TRBD1 matching 8 bases. The V and J ends lost 6 bases and 7 bases, in that order; junction bases with no gene match: 8. Germline lookup yields CDR1 MDHEN and CDR2 SYDVKM. The length of the CDR3 is 14 residues.

Note on this clone: Mismatch with germline at one junction end may stem from a read error. The chain couples TRBV15 to TRBJ1-3, with 8 positions matching TRBD1. This CDR3 spans 16 amino acids. CDR1 is LNHNV and CDR2 is YYDKDF in the germline V gene (reference sequence). The CDR3 loop is CATSIGQGLSGNTTYF. The DNA of the CDR3 is TGTGCCACCAGCATAGGACAGGGCCTCTCTGGAAACACCACATATTTT.

V usage is TRBV28 and J usage is TRBJ2-1; perhaps TRBD2 as D (6 bases). The CDR3 totals 15 residues. Germline CDR1 reads MDHEN; CDR2 reads SYDVKM. V gave up 8 bases and J gave up 3 bases, with 17 bases separating them. CDR3 protein: CASRPGLTNYNEQFF. CDR3 coding DNA: TGTGCCAGCCGGCCGGGACTCACGAACTACAATGAGCAGTTCTTC. The full variable domain, completed using reference TRBV28 and TRBJ2-1, is DVKVTQSSRYLVKRTGEKVFLECVQDMDHENMFWYRQDPGLGLRLIYFSYDVKMKEKGDIPEGYSVSREKKERFSLILESASTNQTSMYLCASRPGLTNYNEQFFGPGTRLTVL.

This chain links TRBV2 with TRBJ1-5; 7 bases match TRBD1. Germline V gene sequence: CDR1 SNHLY, CDR2 FYNNEI. The V and J ends lost 4 bases and 2 bases, in that order; junction bases with no gene match: 17. This CDR3 is built from 19 residues. This CDR3 reads CASSVTGAAPDWGNQPQHF. In DNA, the CDR3 is TGTGCCAGCAGTGTAACAGGGGCCGCGCCAGATTGGGGCAATCAGCCCCAGCATTTT. The full variable domain, completed using reference TRBV2 and TRBJ1-5, is EPEVTQTPSHQVTQMGQEVILRCVPISNHLYFYWYRQILGQKVEFLVSFYNNEISEKSEIFDDQFSVERPDGSNFTLKIRSTKLEDSAMYFCASSVTGAAPDWGNQPQHFGDGTRLSIL.

This clone was recorded only once. This chain connects TRBV28 to TRBJ1-1, with 7 nucleotides matching TRBD1. V was clipped by 5 bases and J by 1 base; unmatched bases: 10. The CDR3 runs 16 residues. CDR1 is MDHEN, CDR2 SYDVKM, per germline. CDR3 protein: CASSDRASYGNTEAFF. CDR3 sequence (DNA): TGTGCCAGCAGTGACAGGGCGTCTTATGGGAACACTGAAGCTTTCTTT.

The rearrangement links TRBV7-2 to TRBJ2-5, with TRBD1 matching over 8 bases. The J call may not be correct, given that the DNA end is closer to TRBJ2-7. This CDR3 has 15 amino acids. CDR1 is SGHTA, CDR2 FQGNSA, per germline. CDR3 DNA: TGTGCCAGCAGCTCAACGGACAGGGCAGCTTACGAGCAGTACTTC. The encoded protein is CASSSTDRAAYEQYF.

The chain combines TRBV11-2 with TRBJ2-1; 10 bases fit TRBD2. The CDR3 loop spans 16 amino acids. J lost 5 bases, V lost 4 bases, and 8 bases had no gene match. Germline lookup yields CDR1 SGHAT and CDR2 FQNNGV. The chain's CDR3 is CASSSAPGLADNEQFF. CDR3 nucleotides: TGTGCCAGCAGCTCCGCGCCTGGACTAGCGGACAATGAGCAGTTCTTC.

This chain uses TRBV28 with TRBJ1-2; 8 nucleotides line up with TRBD1. CDR1 MDHEN and CDR2 SYDVKM come from the germline V gene. There are 15 residues in the CDR3. V lost 1 base, J lost 7 bases, and 8 bases stayed unmatched. The CDR3 DNA follows: TGTGCCAGCAGTTTATCCCCGACAGGGGCGCGTGGCTACACCTTC. It encodes CASSLSPTGARGYTF.

V gene TRBV19 combines with J gene TRBJ2-2; D perhaps matches TRBD1 (5 bases). Germline assignment: CDR1 LNHDA and CDR2 SQIVND (reference sequence). V lost 3 bases to trimming and J lost 6 bases, with 11 bases between them. There are 14 residues in the CDR3. The chain's CDR3 is CASSIQGSSGELFF. Written as DNA, the CDR3 is TGTGCCAGTAGTATCCAGGGTTCGTCCGGGGAGCTGTTTTTT.

The chain couples TRBV28 to TRBJ2-1; 12 bases map to TRBD2. With V trimmed by 6 bases and J by 6 bases, 6 bases remained unmatched. CDR1 MDHEN and CDR2 SYDVKM come from the germline V gene. CDR3 length equals 15 residues. The chain's CDR3 is CASSEMTSGGNEQFF. The CDR3 DNA follows: TGTGCCAGCAGCGAAATGACTAGCGGGGGCAATGAGCAGTTCTTC.

The gene calls are TRBV5-3 and TRBJ1-4; 7 positions agree with TRBD1. TRBV5-3 is assigned to the ORF class and has an uncertain function. The CDR3 runs to 19 residues. V lost 3 bases, J lost 0 bases, and 14 bases stayed unmatched. The DNA of the CDR3 is TGTGCCAGAAGCTGCATGGGGGACAGAAATATCGCAACTAATGAAAAACTGTTTTTT. Protein product: CARSCMGDRNIATNEKLFF.

V and J are TRBV4-1 and TRBJ2-2, with D possibly matching TRBD1 (5 bases). V was shortened by 0 bases and J by 2 bases, with 22 bases between the two germline ends. The CDR3 consists of 20 residues. Germline-derived CDR1 and CDR2 are MGHRA and YSYEKL. CDR3 sequence (DNA): TGCGCCAGCAGCCAAGAAACTCATCCTTTTCAGGGTTTCAACACCGGGGAGCTGTTTTTT. Its protein is CASSQETHPFQGFNTGELFF.

The V gene is TRBV19, the J gene TRBJ1-4; D unresolved. V was shortened by 5 bases and J by 7 bases, with 17 bases between the two germline ends. The CDR3 covers 15 residues. Germline assignment: CDR1 LNHDA and CDR2 SQIVND (reference sequence). The CDR3 nucleotides read TGTGCCAGTAGTCCCGAACCGGGAGGTATTGAAAAACTGTTTTTT. Its translation is CASSPEPGGIEKLFF.

The chain carries TRBV5-6 and TRBJ2-5; 7 bases align to TRBD2. Losses at the gene ends were 7 bases for V and 1 base for J; bases not matched to a gene: 10. CDR3 length equals 15 residues. Germline CDR1 reads SGHDT; CDR2 reads YYEEEE. CDR3 bases: TGTGCCAGCTTGGGGGGGACGTCGTTCCAAGAGACCCAGTACTTC. Encoded protein: CASLGGTSFQETQYF.

V and J are TRBV19 and TRBJ1-1; the D is unclear. The CDR3 is 15 residues long. Trimming pared 3 bases from V and 0 bases from J, leaving 11 bases between. Germline CDR1 and CDR2: LNHDA and SQIVND (reference sequence). The CDR3 region is CASSIPGGLNTEAFF. The CDR3 DNA sequence: TGTGCCAGTAGTATCCCCGGAGGACTGAACACTGAAGCTTTCTTT. Variable domain in full (rest from reference TRBV19 and TRBJ1-1): DGGITQSPKYLFRKEGQNVTLSCEQNLNHDAMYWYRQDPGQGLRLIYYSQIVNDFQKGDIAEGYSVSREKKESFPLTVTSAQKNPTAFYLCASSIPGGLNTEAFFGQGTRLTVV.

The chain recombines TRBV27 with TRBJ2-1, with D possibly being TRBD1 (6 bases). Trimming pared 0 bases from V and 0 bases from J, leaving 9 bases between. The CDR3 spans 16 residues. Germline V gene lookup returns CDR1 MNHEY and CDR2 SMNVEV (reference sequence). The CDR3: CASSLSGASSYNEQFF. The CDR3 nucleotides are TGTGCCAGCAGTTTATCGGGGGCGAGCTCCTACAATGAGCAGTTCTTC.

The chain uses TRBV5-1 and TRBJ1-2; 8 nucleotides agree with TRBD1. V lost 2 bases and J lost 4; bases outside the gene matches: 13. In germline, CDR1 is SGHRS, CDR2 YFSETQ. The CDR3 spans 17 residues. The DNA for the CDR3 is TGCGCCAGCAGCTTTGGCCCCCCAGGGGGCCAGAGCTATGGCTACACCTTC. Translated: CASSFGPPGGQSYGYTF.

The V call is TRBV27, the J call TRBJ1-1; D is undetermined. This CDR3 is built from 13 residues. Per germline, CDR1 MNHEY and CDR2 SMNVEV (reference sequence). Trimming left V 7 bases short and J 4 bases short, with 13 bases between. CDR3 sequence: CASTGNLGTEAFF. The CDR3 DNA sequence: TGTGCCAGCACCGGGAATTTAGGCACTGAAGCTTTCTTT.

The chain recombines TRBV9 with TRBJ2-1; tentatively, D is TRBD2 (6 bases). V was cut by 7 bases and J by 3 bases, with 17 bases left in between. This CDR3 comprises 15 residues. The germline V gene has CDR1 SGDLS and CDR2 YYNGEE. Here the CDR3 reads CASGSGENSYNEQFF. CDR3 DNA: TGTGCCAGCGGTTCGGGGGAGAATAGCTACAATGAGCAGTTCTTC.

This clone came up once. V and J are TRBV5-6 and TRBJ1-5; no firm D call. CDR3 length equals 14 residues. Germline lookup yields CDR1 SGHDT and CDR2 YYEEEE. V was cut by 0 bases and J by 11 bases, with 15 bases left in between. In DNA, the CDR3 is TGTGCCAGCAGCTTGGAGTCGGGGTCTGGGGCCCAGCATTTT. Encoded protein: CASSLESGSGAQHF.